Listed below are T cell receptor beta chains from one sample, sequenced in a study of blood T cell repertoires in COVID-19. TCRdb's copy holds only in-frame clones and misses some; the assay was immunoSEQ multiplex PCR. The profile shows about 46,000 clones, 80% to 90% of them singletons. Source material: peripheral blood. Receptors originate from a human donor in a cohort sampled during active COVID-19. The donor label of this sample is uncertain. CDR3s include the opening cysteine and the closing phenylalanine or tryptophan. Each record gives: D gene, V gene, J gene, clone size, CDR3 length, CDR3 DNA, CDR3 protein. The D gene is left open where the match is weak. A clone size is listed for some rows: how often the clone was seen (once, few, many), or a class if it is expanded.

D: -
V: TRBV5-6
J: TRBJ2-7
size: -
length: 16
DNA: TGTGCCAGCAGCCTTCAAGGGGGTAAAATAGCCTACGAGCAGTACTTC
CDR3: CASSLQGGKIAYEQYF

D: -
V: TRBV4-1
J: TRBJ1-4
size: -
length: 18
DNA: TGCGCCAGCAGCCAAGAAATACCCGGGGGGGCTGGGGATGAAAAACTGTTTTTT
CDR3: CASSQEIPGGAGDEKLFF

D: TRBD2
V: TRBV4-1
J: TRBJ2-1
size: -
length: 18
DNA: TGCGCCAGCAGCCAACTTCTACTAGCGGGGGGCTCCTACAATGAGCAGTTCTTC
CDR3: CASSQLLLAGGSYNEQFF

D: TRBD1
V: TRBV5-1
J: TRBJ1-1
size: -
length: 17
DNA: TGCGCCAGCAGCTACGGTCCAGGGGGCGCGAAAGACACTGAAGCTTTCTTT
CDR3: CASSYGPGGAKDTEAFF

D: TRBD1
V: TRBV7-9
J: TRBJ1-5
size: -
length: 14
DNA: TGTGCCAGCAGCTCGACAGGGGTCAATCAGCCCCAGCATTTT
CDR3: CASSSTGVNQPQHF

D: TRBD2
V: TRBV5-6
J: TRBJ2-7
size: few
length: 15
DNA: TGTGCCAGCAGCAATCTACCTAGCGGGGATATAGAGCAGTACTTC
CDR3: CASSNLPSGDIEQYF

D: TRBD1
V: TRBV2
J: TRBJ1-4
size: -
length: 15
DNA: TGTGCCAGCAGTCAAGACAGGGGTAGAGGTGAAAAACTGTTTTTT
CDR3: CASSQDRGRGEKLFF

D: TRBD2
V: TRBV5-1
J: TRBJ2-1
size: -
length: 14
DNA: TGCGCCAGCAGCAGCGGGGGGCCCAACAATGAGCAGTTCTTC
CDR3: CASSSGGPNNEQFF

D: TRBD1
V: TRBV5-6
J: TRBJ1-1
size: -
length: 15
DNA: TGTGCCAGCAGCTCAGGGGGCGCCCCGAGGACTGAAGCTTTCTTT
CDR3: CASSSGGAPRTEAFF

D: -
V: TRBV7-3
J: TRBJ2-5
size: -
length: 14
DNA: TGTGCCAGCAGCTCAGGTGGCCCCCAAGAGACCCAGTACTTC
CDR3: CASSSGGPQETQYF

D: -
V: TRBV19
J: TRBJ2-7
size: once
length: 15
DNA: TGTGCCAGTAGTATAGAGGGACACTCCTCCTACGAGCAGTACTTC
CDR3: CASSIEGHSSYEQYF

D: TRBD2
V: TRBV11-2
J: TRBJ2-7
size: -
length: 15
DNA: TGTGCCAGCAGCTTAGTCGCGGGGGGGCTCTACGAGCAGTACTTC
CDR3: CASSLVAGGLYEQYF

D: TRBD1
V: TRBV28
J: TRBJ1-2
size: -
length: 14
DNA: TGTGCCAGCAGTTTCCTAGACAGGGTGGAAGGCTACACCTTC
CDR3: CASSFLDRVEGYTF

D: TRBD1
V: TRBV6-5
J: TRBJ1-1
size: -
length: 12
DNA: TGTGCCAGCAGCCGCGGACAGGGTGAAGCTTTCTTT
CDR3: CASSRGQGEAFF

D: -
V: TRBV7-8
J: TRBJ2-6
size: -
length: 19
DNA: TGTGCCAGCAGCTTAGAACTGGAACAGGGCAGACCTGGGGCCAACGTCCTGACTTTC
CDR3: CASSLELEQGRPGANVLTF

D: TRBD2
V: TRBV5-1
J: TRBJ2-7
size: -
length: 14
DNA: TGCGCCAGCAGCTGGGGGCGGGGGGCCTACGAGCAGTACTTC
CDR3: CASSWGRGAYEQYF

D: -
V: TRBV5-1
J: TRBJ2-5
size: -
length: 16
DNA: TGCGCCAGCAGCTTGGCTGGGGGCGTTTCAGTAGAGACCCAGTACTTC
CDR3: CASSLAGGVSVETQYF

D: -
V: TRBV28
J: TRBJ2-1
size: -
length: 14
DNA: TGTGCCAGCAGTTTCAGGGGATGGTACAATGAGCAGTTCTTC
CDR3: CASSFRGWYNEQFF

D: TRBD1
V: TRBV7-3
J: TRBJ2-2
size: few
length: 14
DNA: TGTGCCAGCAGCTTAGGGACAGGGTACGGGGAGCTGTTTTTT
CDR3: CASSLGTGYGELFF

D: TRBD1
V: TRBV15
J: TRBJ1-2
size: -
length: 16
DNA: TGTGCCACCAGCAGAGTTCCCGACAGGGTTCACTATGGCTACACCTTC
CDR3: CATSRVPDRVHYGYTF

D: -
V: TRBV6-5
J: TRBJ1-5
size: -
length: 13
DNA: TGTGCCAGCGCCACAGGTATGGTTCAGCCCCAGCATTTT
CDR3: CASATGMVQPQHF

D: TRBD2
V: TRBV11-1
J: TRBJ2-7
size: -
length: 15
DNA: TGTGCCAGCAGCTTTATCGGACTAGCCATAGGGGAGCAGTACTTC
CDR3: CASSFIGLAIGEQYF

D: -
V: TRBV7-9
J: TRBJ1-6
size: -
length: 14
DNA: TGTGCCAGCAGCTTTACAGGGAATAATTCACCCCTCCACTTT
CDR3: CASSFTGNNSPLHF

D: -
V: TRBV6-5
J: TRBJ2-7
size: -
length: 12
DNA: TGTGCCAGCGCGGGACAGACCTACGAGCAGTACTTC
CDR3: CASAGQTYEQYF

D: -
V: TRBV5-1
J: TRBJ2-2
size: few
length: 15
DNA: TGCGCCAGCAGCTTGGTCCGGGGGGCGACCGGGGAGCTGTTTTTT
CDR3: CASSLVRGATGELFF

D: -
V: TRBV5-4
J: TRBJ2-3
size: -
length: 14
DNA: TGTGCCAGCAGCAAGACAGGTGAATGGGATACGCAGTATTTT
CDR3: CASSKTGEWDTQYF

D: TRBD2
V: TRBV14
J: TRBJ2-4
size: -
length: 16
DNA: TGTGCCAGCAGAGCGACTAGCGGGGGCCCAAAAGACATTCAGTACTTC
CDR3: CASRATSGGPKDIQYF

D: -
V: TRBV7-4
J: TRBJ2-7
size: -
length: 13
DNA: TGTGCCAGCAGCCCCGCGGCCGCCTACGAGCAGTACTTC
CDR3: CASSPAAAYEQYF

D: -
V: TRBV2
J: TRBJ1-4
size: -
length: 18
DNA: TGTGCCAGCAGTGAATGGTTAGGGGTATTAGGGACTAATGAAAAACTGTTTTTT
CDR3: CASSEWLGVLGTNEKLFF

D: TRBD1
V: TRBV9
J: TRBJ2-4
size: once
length: 17
DNA: TGTGCCAGCAGCTTCTTGGGACAGGGACTAGCCAAAAACATTCAGTACTTC
CDR3: CASSFLGQGLAKNIQYF

D: TRBD1
V: TRBV27
J: TRBJ2-4
size: -
length: 19
DNA: TGTGCCAGCAGTCCACAGGGACAGGTCCGTAACGGGGCCAAAAACATTCAGTACTTC
CDR3: CASSPQGQVRNGAKNIQYF